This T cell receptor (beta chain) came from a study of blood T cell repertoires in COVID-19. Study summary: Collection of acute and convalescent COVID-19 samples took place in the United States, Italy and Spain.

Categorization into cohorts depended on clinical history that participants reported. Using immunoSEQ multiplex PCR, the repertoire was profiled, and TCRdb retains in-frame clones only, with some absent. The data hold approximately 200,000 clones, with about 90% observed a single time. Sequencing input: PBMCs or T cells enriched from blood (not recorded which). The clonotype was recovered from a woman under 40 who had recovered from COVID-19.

The CDR3 spells CASTSAENTEAFF. DNA for the CDR3: TGTGCCAGCACTTCCGCAGAGAACACTGAAGCTTTCTTT. The genes are TRBV6-5 and TRBJ1-1; D ambiguous. Trimming took 7 bases from V and 1 from J, leaving 10 bases between them. The germline V gene has CDR1 MNHEY and CDR2 SVGAGI. This CDR3 comprises 13 residues.